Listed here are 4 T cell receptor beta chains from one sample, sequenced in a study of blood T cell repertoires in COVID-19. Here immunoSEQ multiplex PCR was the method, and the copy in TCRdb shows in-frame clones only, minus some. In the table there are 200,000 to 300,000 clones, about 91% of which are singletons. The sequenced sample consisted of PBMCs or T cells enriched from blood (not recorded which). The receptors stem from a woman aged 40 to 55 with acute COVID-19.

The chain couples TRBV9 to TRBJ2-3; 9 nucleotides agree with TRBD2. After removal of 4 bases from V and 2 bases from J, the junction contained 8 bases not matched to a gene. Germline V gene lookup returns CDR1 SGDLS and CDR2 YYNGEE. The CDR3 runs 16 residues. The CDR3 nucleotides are TGTGCCAGCAGCCCAGAGAGCGGGAGGTACACAGATACGCAGTATTTT. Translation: CASSPESGRYTDTQYF.

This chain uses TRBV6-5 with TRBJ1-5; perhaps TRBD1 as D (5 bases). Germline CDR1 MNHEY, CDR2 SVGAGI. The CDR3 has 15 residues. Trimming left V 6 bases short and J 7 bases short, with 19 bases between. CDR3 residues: CASRAVGQGKQPQHF. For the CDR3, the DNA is TGTGCCAGCAGGGCGGTGGGGCAGGGTAAACAGCCCCAGCATTTT.

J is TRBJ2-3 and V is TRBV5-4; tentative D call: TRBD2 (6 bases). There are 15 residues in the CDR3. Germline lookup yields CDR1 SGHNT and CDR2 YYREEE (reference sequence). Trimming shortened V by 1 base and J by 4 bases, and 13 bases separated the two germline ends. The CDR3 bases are TGTGCCAGCAGCTTGACCTTGGGGGGACCAGATACGCAGTATTTT. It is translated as CASSLTLGGPDTQYF.

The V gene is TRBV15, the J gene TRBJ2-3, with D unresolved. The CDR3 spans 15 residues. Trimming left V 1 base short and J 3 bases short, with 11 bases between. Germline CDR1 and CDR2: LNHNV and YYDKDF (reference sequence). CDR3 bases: TGTGCCACCAGCAGAGTCGGCAGCGAAACAGATACGCAGTATTTT. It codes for CATSRVGSETDTQYF.